The rows below give T cell receptor beta chains drawn from one sample of a study of cytomegalovirus exposure and HLA in healthy donors. Method: immunoSEQ multiplex PCR; TCRdb's copy keeps in-frame clones and lacks some. The sample shows around 60,000 clones, 80% to 95% of them seen only once. Sample: PBMCs. These receptors came from a man in his late teens or twenties in good health and CMV-seronegative. Both conserved end residues are part of each CDR3. The order of the fields is V gene, J gene, clone size, D gene, CDR3 protein, CDR3 DNA. A D gene is named only where the DNA matches it firmly. Clone sizes are given selectively: once, few, many, or a class where the clone is expanded.

v_call: TRBV5-8
j_call: TRBJ2-3
clone_size: -
d_call: -
cdr3_aa: CASSHARARRISDTQYF
cdr3_nt: TGTGCCAGCAGTCACGCGAGGGCCAGGAGAATCTCAGATACGCAGTATTTT

v_call: TRBV4-1
j_call: TRBJ2-3
clone_size: -
d_call: TRBD2
cdr3_aa: CASSQGAVAGPRNTQYF
cdr3_nt: TGCGCCAGCAGCCAGGGCGCTGTAGCGGGGCCCAGGAATACGCAGTATTTT

v_call: TRBV21-1
j_call: TRBJ2-7
clone_size: -
d_call: -
cdr3_aa: CASSRAGAYEQYF
cdr3_nt: TGTGCCAGCAGCAGGGCAGGGGCCTACGAGCAGTACTTC

v_call: TRBV9
j_call: TRBJ2-1
clone_size: -
d_call: -
cdr3_aa: CASSVGGATNEQFF
cdr3_nt: TGTGCCAGCAGCGTAGGAGGAGCAACTAATGAGCAGTTCTTC

v_call: TRBV28
j_call: TRBJ1-4
clone_size: -
d_call: TRBD1
cdr3_aa: CASSRRGSPNEKLFF
cdr3_nt: TGTGCCAGCAGCCGCAGGGGGAGTCCTAATGAAAAACTGTTTTTT

v_call: TRBV4-1
j_call: TRBJ2-1
clone_size: once
d_call: TRBD2
cdr3_aa: CASSQDDTSGSYNEQFF
cdr3_nt: TGCGCCAGCAGCCAAGATGATACTAGCGGCTCCTACAATGAGCAGTTCTTC

v_call: TRBV28
j_call: TRBJ2-7
clone_size: -
d_call: TRBD2
cdr3_aa: CASRRLAEDYEQYF
cdr3_nt: TGTGCCAGCAGAAGACTAGCGGAGGACTACGAGCAGTACTTC

v_call: TRBV4-1
j_call: TRBJ2-5
clone_size: -
d_call: -
cdr3_aa: CASSQDNSVSRVLETQYF
cdr3_nt: TGCGCCAGCAGCCAAGATAATAGCGTCTCCCGGGTCCTGGAGACCCAGTACTTC

v_call: TRBV5-5
j_call: TRBJ2-5
clone_size: -
d_call: -
cdr3_aa: CASSQDTGETQYF
cdr3_nt: TGTGCCAGCAGCCAGGACACAGGCGAGACCCAGTACTTC

v_call: TRBV11-2
j_call: TRBJ2-1
clone_size: once
d_call: -
cdr3_aa: CASSGGQGGDNEQFF
cdr3_nt: TGTGCCAGCAGCGGCGGACAGGGAGGGGACAATGAGCAGTTCTTC

v_call: TRBV27
j_call: TRBJ1-2
clone_size: -
d_call: -
cdr3_aa: CASSTGTYDYGYTF
cdr3_nt: TGTGCCAGCAGTACAGGGACGTACGACTATGGCTACACCTTC

v_call: TRBV2
j_call: TRBJ2-7
clone_size: -
d_call: -
cdr3_aa: CASRRGTASYEQYF
cdr3_nt: TGTGCCAGCAGGCGCGGGACAGCCTCCTACGAGCAGTACTTC

v_call: TRBV30
j_call: TRBJ1-5
clone_size: -
d_call: -
cdr3_aa: CAWSGMGGGQPQHF
cdr3_nt: TGTGCCTGGAGTGGAATGGGTGGCGGTCAGCCCCAGCATTTT

v_call: TRBV10-1
j_call: TRBJ2-3
clone_size: -
d_call: TRBD2
cdr3_aa: CASSRLAAEESTDTQYF
cdr3_nt: TGCGCCAGCAGTAGACTAGCGGCAGAGGAATCCACAGATACGCAGTATTTT

v_call: TRBV27
j_call: TRBJ2-1
clone_size: -
d_call: TRBD2
cdr3_aa: CASSLVRVRETNEQFF
cdr3_nt: TGTGCCAGCAGTTTGGTCCGGGTGCGGGAGACCAATGAGCAGTTCTTC

v_call: TRBV19
j_call: TRBJ2-7
clone_size: -
d_call: -
cdr3_aa: CASSIPGGMYEQYF
cdr3_nt: TGTGCCAGTAGTATTCCGGGGGGCATGTACGAGCAGTACTTC

v_call: TRBV28
j_call: TRBJ2-5
clone_size: -
d_call: TRBD2
cdr3_aa: CASSGGGETQYF
cdr3_nt: TGTGCCAGCAGTGGGGGGGGAGAGACCCAGTACTTC

v_call: TRBV7-3
j_call: TRBJ2-3
clone_size: -
d_call: TRBD1
cdr3_aa: CASSTGQGTDTQYF
cdr3_nt: TGTGCCAGCAGCACCGGACAGGGCACAGATACGCAGTATTTT

v_call: TRBV7-2
j_call: TRBJ2-7
clone_size: -
d_call: -
cdr3_aa: CASSLGGVGGDEQYF
cdr3_nt: TGTGCCAGCAGCTTAGGCGGGGTCGGGGGAGACGAGCAGTACTTC

v_call: TRBV28
j_call: TRBJ2-4
clone_size: few
d_call: TRBD2
cdr3_aa: CASSPSGLANIQYF
cdr3_nt: TGTGCCAGCAGTCCTTCGGGACTAGCAAACATTCAGTACTTC

v_call: TRBV6-6
j_call: TRBJ1-5
clone_size: -
d_call: -
cdr3_aa: CASSFSNQPQHF
cdr3_nt: TGTGCCAGCAGTTTTTCAAATCAGCCCCAGCATTTT

v_call: TRBV4-1
j_call: TRBJ2-3
clone_size: -
d_call: -
cdr3_aa: CASSQDRAGEVPDTQYF
cdr3_nt: TGCGCCAGCAGCCAAGATCGGGCGGGTGAGGTACCAGATACGCAGTATTTT

v_call: TRBV5-1
j_call: TRBJ1-1
clone_size: -
d_call: -
cdr3_aa: CASSLASGKVEAFF
cdr3_nt: TGCGCCAGCAGCTTGGCGTCAGGTAAGGTGGAAGCTTTCTTT

v_call: TRBV28
j_call: TRBJ1-5
clone_size: -
d_call: -
cdr3_aa: CASFTGGRNQPQHF
cdr3_nt: TGTGCCAGCTTCACGGGGGGGAGGAATCAGCCCCAGCATTTT